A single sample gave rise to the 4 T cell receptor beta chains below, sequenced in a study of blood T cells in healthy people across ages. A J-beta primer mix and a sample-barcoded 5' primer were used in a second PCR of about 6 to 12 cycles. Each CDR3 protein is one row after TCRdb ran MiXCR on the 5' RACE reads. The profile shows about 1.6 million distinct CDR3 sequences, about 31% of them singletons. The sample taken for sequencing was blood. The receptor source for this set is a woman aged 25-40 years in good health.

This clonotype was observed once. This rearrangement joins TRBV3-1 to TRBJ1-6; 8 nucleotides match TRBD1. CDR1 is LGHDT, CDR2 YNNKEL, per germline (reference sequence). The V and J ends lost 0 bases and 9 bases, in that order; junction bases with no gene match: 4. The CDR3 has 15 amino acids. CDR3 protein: CASSQDLDRASPLHF. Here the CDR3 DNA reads TGTGCCAGCAGCCAAGATTTGGACAGGGCTTCACCCCTCCACTTT. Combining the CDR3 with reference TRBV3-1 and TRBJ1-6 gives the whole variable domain DTAVSQTPKYLVTQMGNDKSIKCEQNLGHDTMYWYKQDSKKFLKIMFSYNNKELIINETVPNRFSPKSPDKAHLNLHINSLELGDSAVYFCASSQDLDRASPLHFGNGTRLTVT.

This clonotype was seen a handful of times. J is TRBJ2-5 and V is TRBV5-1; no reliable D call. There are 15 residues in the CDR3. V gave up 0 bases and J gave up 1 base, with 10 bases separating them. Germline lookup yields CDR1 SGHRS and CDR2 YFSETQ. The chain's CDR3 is CASSLAGSAQETQYF. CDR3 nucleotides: TGCGCCAGCAGCTTGGCCGGCAGCGCCCAAGAGACCCAGTACTTC. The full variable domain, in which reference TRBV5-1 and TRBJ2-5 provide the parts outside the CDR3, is KAGVTQTPRYLIKTRGQQVTLSCSPISGHRSVSWYQQTPGQGLQFLFEYFSETQRNKGNFPGRFSGRQFSNSRSEMNVSTLELGDSALYLCASSLAGSAQETQYFGPGTRLLVL.

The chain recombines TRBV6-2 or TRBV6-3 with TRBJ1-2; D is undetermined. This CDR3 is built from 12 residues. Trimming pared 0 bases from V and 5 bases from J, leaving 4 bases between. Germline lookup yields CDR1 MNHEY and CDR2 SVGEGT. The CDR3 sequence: CASSYSVYGYTF. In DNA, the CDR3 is TGTGCCAGCAGTTACTCCGTGTATGGCTACACCTTC.

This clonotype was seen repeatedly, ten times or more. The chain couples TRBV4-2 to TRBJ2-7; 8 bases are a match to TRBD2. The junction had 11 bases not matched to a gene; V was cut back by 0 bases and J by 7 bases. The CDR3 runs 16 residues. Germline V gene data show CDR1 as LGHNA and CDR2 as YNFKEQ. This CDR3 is CASSQEIERGLGEQYF. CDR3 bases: TGTGCCAGCAGCCAAGAGATCGAGCGGGGGTTGGGGGAGCAGTACTTC.